The rows below give T cell receptor beta chains drawn from one sample of a study. TCRdb's table, derived via immunoSEQ multiplex PCR, lists solely in-frame clones and lacks some. The table includes about 68,000 clones, about 93% detected once. The sample was PBMCs. The receptors derive from a man aged 35 to 55 with rheumatoid arthritis. Each CDR3 is given with its conserved first and last residue. The D gene is left open where the match is weak. Expanded clones get a size class; other rows say once, few or many, or leave the size out.

V	D	size	J	CDR3	DNA
TRBV27	TRBD1	.	TRBJ2-7	CASSMGQAYEQYF	TGTGCCAGCAGTATGGGACAGGCCTACGAGCAGTACTTC
TRBV27	TRBD1	once	TRBJ1-1	CASSWGTGGMNTEAFF	TGTGCCAGCAGTTGGGGGACAGGGGGAATGAACACTGAAGCTTTCTTT
TRBV9	.	.	TRBJ2-7	CASSVTGGGPYEQYF	TGTGCCAGCAGCGTCACCGGAGGGGGCCCCTACGAGCAGTACTTC
TRBV6-5	.	.	TRBJ1-1	CASSQVGGTEAFF	TGTGCCAGCAGCCAAGTAGGGGGCACTGAAGCTTTCTTT
TRBV11-1	TRBD1	.	TRBJ1-2	CASSHDEGARGYTF	TGTGCCAGCAGCCACGACGAGGGGGCTCGGGGCTACACCTTC
TRBV18	TRBD2	.	TRBJ2-2	CATPGTSGSVDTGELFF	TGTGCCACCCCAGGGACTAGCGGGAGTGTCGACACCGGGGAGCTGTTTTTT
TRBV3-1/TRBV3-2	.	.	TRBJ2-2	CASSQGLTGYANTGELFF	TGTGCCAGCAGCCAAGGACTCACAGGGTACGCGAACACCGGGGAGCTGTTTTTT
TRBV5-6	TRBD1	.	TRBJ1-5	CASSLGRTGNNQPQHF	TGTGCCAGCAGCTTGGGACGGACAGGGAACAATCAGCCCCAGCATTTT
TRBV7-8	.	.	TRBJ2-3	CASSSRGAAGRSDTQYF	TGTGCCAGCAGCTCCCGCGGGGCTGCGGGGAGATCAGATACGCAGTATTTT
TRBV6-2/TRBV6-3	.	.	TRBJ1-2	CASSHLVPGDYGYTF	TGTGCCAGCAGCCACCTTGTCCCGGGAGACTATGGCTACACCTTC
TRBV24-1	TRBD1	.	TRBJ2-6	CATSRTGDRGPSGANVLTF	TGTGCCACCAGCCGCACCGGGGACAGGGGGCCCTCTGGGGCCAACGTCCTGACTTTC
TRBV6-6	TRBD1	.	TRBJ2-7	CASSRQGTYEQYF	TGTGCCAGCAGTCGACAGGGAACCTACGAGCAGTACTTC
TRBV7-2	TRBD1	once	TRBJ2-7	CASSSQIGQAYEQYF	TGTGCCAGCAGCTCCCAGATCGGACAGGCCTACGAGCAGTACTTC
TRBV5-1	TRBD2	.	TRBJ2-7	CASSSTSGSYF	TGCGCCAGCAGCTCGACTAGCGGGAGTTACTTC
TRBV27	TRBD2	.	TRBJ2-7	CASSFSGSFYEQYF	TGTGCCAGCAGTTTCAGCGGGAGCTTCTACGAGCAGTACTTC
TRBV5-1	TRBD1	once	TRBJ1-1	CASSPRQGLNTEAFF	TGCGCCAGCAGCCCGCGACAGGGTCTGAACACTGAAGCTTTCTTT
TRBV6-5	TRBD1	.	TRBJ1-5	CASSLQGSNQPQHF	TGTGCCAGCAGTTTACAGGGGAGCAATCAGCCCCAGCATTTT
TRBV7-2	.	.	TRBJ2-1	CASKFTDLENEQFF	TGTGCCAGCAAGTTTACGGACTTGGAGAATGAGCAGTTCTTC
TRBV30	.	.	TRBJ2-3	CAWSVTPTQYF	TGTGCCTGGAGTGTAACACCTACGCAGTATTTT
TRBV2	TRBD1	.	TRBJ2-5	CASKLLGQGGETQYF	TGTGCCAGCAAGCTACTGGGACAGGGTGGAGAGACCCAGTACTTC
TRBV6-1	.	.	TRBJ2-7	CASSEVMSYEQYF	TGTGCCAGCAGTGAGGTCATGAGCTACGAGCAGTACTTC
TRBV28	.	.	TRBJ1-1	CASSNALNTEAFF	TGTGCCAGCAGTAATGCCCTGAACACTGAAGCTTTCTTT
TRBV19	.	.	TRBJ1-1	CASSIGGQFGVNTEAFF	TGTGCCAGTAGTATAGGAGGGCAATTCGGGGTGAACACTGAAGCTTTCTTT
TRBV27	TRBD2	.	TRBJ2-1	CASSLTSGNNEQFF	TGTGCCAGCAGTTTGACTAGCGGGAACAATGAGCAGTTCTTC